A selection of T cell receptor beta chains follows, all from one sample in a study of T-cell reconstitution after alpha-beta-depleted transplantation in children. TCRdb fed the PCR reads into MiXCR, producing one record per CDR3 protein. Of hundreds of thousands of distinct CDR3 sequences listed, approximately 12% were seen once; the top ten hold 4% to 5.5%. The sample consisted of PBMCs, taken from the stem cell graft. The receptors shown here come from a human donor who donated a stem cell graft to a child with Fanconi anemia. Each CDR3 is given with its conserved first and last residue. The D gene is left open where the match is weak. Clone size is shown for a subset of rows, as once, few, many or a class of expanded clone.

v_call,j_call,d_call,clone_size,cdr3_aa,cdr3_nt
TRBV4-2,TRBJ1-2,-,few,CASSQAQINYGYTF,TGTGCCAGCAGCCAAGCACAGATTAACTATGGCTACACCTTC
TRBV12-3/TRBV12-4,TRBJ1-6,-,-,CASSSGRALAQDNSPLHF,TGTGCCAGCAGTTCCGGACGGGCTCTGGCTCAGGATAATTCACCCCTCCACTTT
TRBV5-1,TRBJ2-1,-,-,CASSPWGDSVYNEQFF,TGCGCCAGCAGCCCTTGGGGCGACTCCGTCTACAATGAGCAGTTCTTC
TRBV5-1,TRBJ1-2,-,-,CASSLDGTHGYTF,TGCGCCAGCAGCTTGGATGGGACCCATGGCTACACCTTC
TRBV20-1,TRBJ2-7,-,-,CSARDNGQTTYEQYF,TGCAGTGCTAGAGATAATGGGCAGACTACCTACGAGCAGTACTTC
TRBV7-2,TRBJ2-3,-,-,CASSLGGPGALTSTDTQYF,TGTGCCAGCAGCTTAGGGGGACCAGGAGCATTAACTAGCACAGATACGCAGTATTTT
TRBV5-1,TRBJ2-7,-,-,CASSLRSAGYEQYF,TGCGCCAGCAGCTTGAGGAGCGCAGGCTACGAGCAGTACTTC
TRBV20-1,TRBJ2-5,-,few,CSAQDLQTPTWTQYF,TGCAGTGCTCAGGACCTACAGACCCCCACCTGGACCCAGTACTTC
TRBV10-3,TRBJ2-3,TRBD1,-,CAINPGQGAGDTQYF,TGTGCCATCAATCCGGGACAGGGGGCAGGAGATACGCAGTATTTT
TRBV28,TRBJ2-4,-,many,CASSMDRLAKNIQYF,TGTGCCAGCAGCATGGACAGACTAGCCAAAAACATTCAGTACTTC
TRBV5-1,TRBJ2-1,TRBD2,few,CASSGGSGTSYNEQFF,TGCGCCAGCAGCGGGGGAAGCGGGACCTCCTACAATGAGCAGTTCTTC
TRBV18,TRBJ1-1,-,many,CASSPARDTEAFF,TGTGCCAGCTCACCGGCGCGGGACACTGAAGCTTTCTTT
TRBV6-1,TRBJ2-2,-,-,CASNGANTGELFF,TGTGCCAGCAACGGTGCGAACACCGGGGAGCTGTTTTTT
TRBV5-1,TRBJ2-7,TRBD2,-,CASSAGGGRYEQYF,TGCGCCAGCAGCGCCGGGGGGGGAAGGTACGAGCAGTACTTC
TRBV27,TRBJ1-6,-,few,CASSGPRESSYNSPLHF,TGTGCCAGCAGTGGGCCGAGGGAATCCTCCTATAATTCACCCCTCCACTTT
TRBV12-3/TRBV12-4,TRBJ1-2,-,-,CASSLGEVYGYTF,TGTGCCAGCAGTTTAGGGGAGGTCTATGGCTACACCTTC
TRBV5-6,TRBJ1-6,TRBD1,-,CASSGGTGRGSPLHF,TGTGCCAGCAGCGGCGGGACAGGTCGCGGATCACCCCTCCACTTT
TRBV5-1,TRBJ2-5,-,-,CASSWGDSQETQYF,TGCGCCAGCAGCTGGGGGGACAGCCAAGAGACCCAGTACTTC
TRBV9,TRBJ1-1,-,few,CASSTQGTEAFF,TGTGCCAGCAGCACTCAGGGCACTGAAGCTTTCTTT
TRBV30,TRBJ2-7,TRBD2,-,CAWSVPLRGGTAYEQYF,TGTGCCTGGAGTGTACCTTTGCGGGGGGGCACAGCCTACGAGCAGTACTTC
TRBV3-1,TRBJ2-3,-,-,CASSQEGDADTQYF,TGTGCCAGCAGCCAAGAAGGGGACGCAGATACGCAGTATTTT
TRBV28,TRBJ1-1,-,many,CASSLIIGSTEAFF,TGTGCCAGCAGTTTAATAATCGGGAGCACTGAAGCTTTCTTT
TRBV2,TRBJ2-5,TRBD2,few,CASSQTAGLETQYF,TGTGCCAGCAGCCAGACAGCGGGGTTGGAGACCCAGTACTTC
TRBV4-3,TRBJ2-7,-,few,CASSQDGSDISYEQYF,TGCGCCAGCAGCCAAGATGGTAGTGATATCTCCTATGAGCAGTACTTC
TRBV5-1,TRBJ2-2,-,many,CASSLDGYVTGELFF,TGCGCCAGCAGCTTAGACGGCTATGTCACCGGGGAGCTGTTTTTT
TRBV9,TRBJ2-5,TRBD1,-,CASSWTGLAQETQYF,TGTGCCAGCAGCTGGACAGGGTTGGCCCAAGAGACCCAGTACTTC
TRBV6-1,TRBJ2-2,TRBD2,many,CASRTSSGGAAGELFF,TGTGCCAGCAGAACCTCTAGCGGGGGGGCGGCCGGGGAGCTGTTTTTT
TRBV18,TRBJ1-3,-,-,CASSPPPHTGNTIYF,TGTGCCAGCTCACCACCTCCGCACACGGGAAACACCATATATTTT
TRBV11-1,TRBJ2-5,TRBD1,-,CASSFFGTGIEETQYF,TGTGCCAGCAGCTTCTTCGGGACAGGGATAGAAGAGACCCAGTACTTC
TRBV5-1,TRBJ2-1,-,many,CASSREGYNEQFF,TGCGCCAGCAGCCGCGAGGGCTACAATGAGCAGTTCTTC
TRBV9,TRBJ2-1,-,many,CASSGRGNEQFF,TGTGCCAGCAGCGGTCGGGGGAATGAGCAGTTCTTC
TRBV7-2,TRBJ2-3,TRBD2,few,CASSLGHSGGPKDTQYF,TGTGCCAGCAGCTTAGGACATAGCGGGGGGCCCAAAGATACGCAGTATTTT
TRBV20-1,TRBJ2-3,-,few,CSARGGGGPDTQYF,TGCAGTGCTAGAGGAGGAGGGGGCCCAGATACGCAGTATTTT
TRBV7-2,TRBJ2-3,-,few,CASSFKVGREDTQYF,TGTGCCAGCAGTTTCAAAGTGGGGCGGGAAGATACGCAGTATTTT
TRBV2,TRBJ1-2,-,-,CASTPDVGGGGYTF,TGTGCCAGCACCCCCGACGTGGGGGGAGGTGGCTACACCTTC
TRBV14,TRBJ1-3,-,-,CASSPRALGNTIYF,TGTGCCAGCAGCCCGAGGGCCTTGGGAAACACCATATATTTT
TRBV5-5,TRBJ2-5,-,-,CASSSKIPTLGRETQYF,TGTGCCAGCAGCTCTAAAATCCCTACGTTGGGGCGGGAGACCCAGTACTTC
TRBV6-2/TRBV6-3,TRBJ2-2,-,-,CASRQGGNGELFF,TGTGCCAGCAGACAGGGTGGGAACGGGGAGCTGTTTTTT
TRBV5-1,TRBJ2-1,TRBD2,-,CASSSLSGGADNEQFF,TGCGCCAGCAGCTCTCTAAGCGGGGGGGCCGACAATGAGCAGTTCTTC
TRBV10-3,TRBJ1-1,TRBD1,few,CAISFQGQAEAFF,TGTGCCATCAGCTTTCAGGGACAGGCAGAAGCTTTCTTT
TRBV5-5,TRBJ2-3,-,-,CASSLRWRNTDTQYF,TGTGCCAGCAGCCTCAGGTGGCGAAACACAGATACGCAGTATTTT